This T cell receptor beta chain was documented in a study of OX40 agonist ivuxolimab in advanced cancers. Study-wide results and limits: Averaging showed that CD8+ T cells had more expanded clones than CD4+ did. Clonal expansion by week 6 occurred in CD4+ and CD8+ blood T cells (at 0.1 to 3.0 mg/kg).

The CDR3 is made up of 14 amino acids. The V gene's germline CDR1 is SGHTA and CDR2 FQGTGA. The ends were cut back, 4 bases at V and 4 bases at J, with 13 bases in the middle. The table came from immunoSEQ multiplex PCR; TCRdb's copy has only in-frame clones and leaves some out. The sample has about 68,000 clones; about 90% are singletons. Turning to this clone: Its matching antigen is unknown.

The source is an adult with an advanced solid tumor such as melanoma, head and neck, liver or kidney cancer. The starting material was CD4+ or CD8+ T cells sorted from blood, obtained in a trial of the OX40 agonist ivuxolimab. This chain connects TRBV7-3 to TRBJ1-1; TRBD1 might be the D (6 bases). CDR3 sequence: CASSSGAGSTEAFF. The CDR3 DNA reads as TGTGCCAGCAGCTCAGGGGCGGGGAGCACTGAAGCTTTCTTT.